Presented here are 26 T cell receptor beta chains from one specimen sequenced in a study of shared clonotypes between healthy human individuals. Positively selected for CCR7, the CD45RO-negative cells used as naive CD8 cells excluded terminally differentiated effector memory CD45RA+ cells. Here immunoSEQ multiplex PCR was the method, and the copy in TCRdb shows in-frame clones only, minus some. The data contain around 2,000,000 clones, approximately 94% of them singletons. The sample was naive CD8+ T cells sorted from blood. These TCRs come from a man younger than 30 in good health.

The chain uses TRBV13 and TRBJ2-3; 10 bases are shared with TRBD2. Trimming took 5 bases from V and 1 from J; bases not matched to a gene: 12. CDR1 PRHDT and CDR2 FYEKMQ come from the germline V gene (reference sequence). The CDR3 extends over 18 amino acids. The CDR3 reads CASSAQPTSGAGTDTQYF. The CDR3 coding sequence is TGTGCCAGCAGCGCCCAGCCCACTAGCGGGGCCGGCACAGATACGCAGTATTTT. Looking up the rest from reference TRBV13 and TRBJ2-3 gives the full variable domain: AAGVIQSPRHLIKEKRETATLKCYPIPRHDTVYWYQQGPGQDPQFLISFYEKMQSDKGSIPDRFSAQQFSDYHSELNMSSLELGDSALYFCASSAQPTSGAGTDTQYFGPGTRLTVL.

Here the CDR3 reads CASSRRLAGFSYNEQFF. The CDR3 nucleotides are TGTGCCAGCAGCCGCCGACTAGCGGGCTTCTCCTACAATGAGCAGTTCTTC. The genes are TRBV7-8 and TRBJ2-1, with 10 bases lining up with TRBD2. V was clipped by 5 bases and J by 0 bases; unmatched bases: 7. The CDR3 covers 17 residues. In germline, CDR1 is SGHVS, CDR2 FQNEAQ.

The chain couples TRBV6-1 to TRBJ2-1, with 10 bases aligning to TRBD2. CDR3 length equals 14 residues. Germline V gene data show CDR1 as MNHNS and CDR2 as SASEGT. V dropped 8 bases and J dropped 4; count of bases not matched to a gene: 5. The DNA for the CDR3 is TGTGCCAGCTCACTAGCGGGGTCATACAATGAGCAGTTCTTC. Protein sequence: CASSLAGSYNEQFF.

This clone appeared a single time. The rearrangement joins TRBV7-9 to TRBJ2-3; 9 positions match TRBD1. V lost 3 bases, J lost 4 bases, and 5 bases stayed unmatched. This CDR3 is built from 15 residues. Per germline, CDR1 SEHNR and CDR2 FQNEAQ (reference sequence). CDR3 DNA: TGTGCCAGCAGCTTCCTGGGACAGGGACCAGATACGCAGTATTTT. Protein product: CASSFLGQGPDTQYF.

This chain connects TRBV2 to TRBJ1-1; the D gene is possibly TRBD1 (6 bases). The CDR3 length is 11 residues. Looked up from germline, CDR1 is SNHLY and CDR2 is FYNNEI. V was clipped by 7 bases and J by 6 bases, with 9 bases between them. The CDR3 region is CASTGAAEAFF. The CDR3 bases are TGTGCCAGCACGGGGGCGGCTGAAGCTTTCTTT. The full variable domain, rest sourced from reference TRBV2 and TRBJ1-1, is EPEVTQTPSHQVTQMGQEVILRCVPISNHLYFYWYRQILGQKVEFLVSFYNNEISEKSEIFDDQFSVERPDGSNFTLKIRSTKLEDSAMYFCASTGAAEAFFGQGTRLTVV.

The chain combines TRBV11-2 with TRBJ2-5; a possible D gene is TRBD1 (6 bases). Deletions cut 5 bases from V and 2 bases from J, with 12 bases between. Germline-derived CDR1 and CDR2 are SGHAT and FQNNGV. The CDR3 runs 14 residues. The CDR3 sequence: CASSGDKGQETQYF. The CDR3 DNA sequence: TGTGCCAGCAGCGGGGACAAGGGGCAAGAGACCCAGTACTTC.

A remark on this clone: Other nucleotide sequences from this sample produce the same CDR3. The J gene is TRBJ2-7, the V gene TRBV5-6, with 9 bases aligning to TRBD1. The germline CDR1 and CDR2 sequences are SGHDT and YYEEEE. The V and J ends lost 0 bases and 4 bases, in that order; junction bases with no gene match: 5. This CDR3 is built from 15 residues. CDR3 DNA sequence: TGTGCCAGCAGCTTGGCGGGACAGGGCCAGTACGAGCAGTACTTC. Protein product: CASSLAGQGQYEQYF. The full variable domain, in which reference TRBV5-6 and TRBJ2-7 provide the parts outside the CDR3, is DAGVTQSPTHLIKTRGQQVTLRCSPKSGHDTVSWYQQALGQGPQFIFQYYEEEERQRGNFPDRFSGHQFPNYSSELNVNALLLGDSALYLCASSLAGQGQYEQYFGPGTRLTVT.

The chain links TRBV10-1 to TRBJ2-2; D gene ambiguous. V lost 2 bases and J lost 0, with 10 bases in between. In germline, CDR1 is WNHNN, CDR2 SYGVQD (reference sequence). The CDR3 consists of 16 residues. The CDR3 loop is CASSEKQLANTGELFF. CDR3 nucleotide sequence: TGCGCCAGCAGTGAGAAACAGCTCGCGAACACCGGGGAGCTGTTTTTT.

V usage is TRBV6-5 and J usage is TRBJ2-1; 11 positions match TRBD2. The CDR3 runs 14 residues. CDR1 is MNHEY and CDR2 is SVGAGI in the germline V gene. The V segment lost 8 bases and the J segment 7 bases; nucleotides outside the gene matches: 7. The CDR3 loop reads CASGYSGRGNEQFF. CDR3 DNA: TGTGCCAGCGGCTATAGCGGGAGGGGGAATGAGCAGTTCTTC.

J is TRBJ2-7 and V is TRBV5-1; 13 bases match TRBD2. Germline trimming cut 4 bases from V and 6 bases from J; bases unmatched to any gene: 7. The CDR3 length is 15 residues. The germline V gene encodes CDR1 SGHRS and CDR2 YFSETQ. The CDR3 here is CASSVGLAGEIEQYF. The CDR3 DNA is TGCGCCAGCAGCGTCGGACTAGCGGGAGAAATCGAGCAGTACTTC. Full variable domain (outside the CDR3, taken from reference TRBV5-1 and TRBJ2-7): KAGVTQTPRYLIKTRGQQVTLSCSPISGHRSVSWYQQTPGQGLQFLFEYFSETQRNKGNFPGRFSGRQFSNSRSEMNVSTLELGDSALYLCASSVGLAGEIEQYFGPGTRLTVT.

CDR3 nucleotides: TGTGCCAGTAGGGGGATCCTCACAGATACGCAGTATTTT. This translates into CASRGILTDTQYF. The chain has TRBV6-9 and TRBJ2-3, with TRBD1 as a possible D gene (6 bases). Germline V gene lookup returns CDR1 MNHGY and CDR2 SVAAGI. V lost 9 bases and J 2 bases, leaving 12 bases between the germline ends. This CDR3 region has 13 residues.

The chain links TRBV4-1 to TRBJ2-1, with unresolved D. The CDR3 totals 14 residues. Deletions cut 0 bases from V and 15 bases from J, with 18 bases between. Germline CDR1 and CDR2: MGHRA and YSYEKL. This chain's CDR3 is CASSQDPISDFGFF. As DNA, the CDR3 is TGCGCCAGCAGCCAAGATCCAATCTCAGACTTCGGGTTCTTC.

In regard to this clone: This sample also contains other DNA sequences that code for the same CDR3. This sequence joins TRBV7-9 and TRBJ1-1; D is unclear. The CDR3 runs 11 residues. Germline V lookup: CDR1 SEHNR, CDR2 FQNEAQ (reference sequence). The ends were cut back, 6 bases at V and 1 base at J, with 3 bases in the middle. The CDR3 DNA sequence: TGTGCCAGCAGTCAGAACACTGAAGCTTTCTTT. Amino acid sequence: CASSQNTEAFF.

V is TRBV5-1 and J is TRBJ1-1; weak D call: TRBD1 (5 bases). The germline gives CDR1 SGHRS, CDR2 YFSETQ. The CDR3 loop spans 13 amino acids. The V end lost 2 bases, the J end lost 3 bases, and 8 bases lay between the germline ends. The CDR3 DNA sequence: TGCGCCAGCAGCTTAGACAGTTACACTGAAGCTTTCTTT. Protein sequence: CASSLDSYTEAFF.

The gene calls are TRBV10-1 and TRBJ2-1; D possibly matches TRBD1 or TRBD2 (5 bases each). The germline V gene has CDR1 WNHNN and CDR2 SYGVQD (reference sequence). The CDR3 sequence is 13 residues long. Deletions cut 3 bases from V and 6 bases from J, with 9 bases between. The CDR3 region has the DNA TGCGCCAGCAGTGAAGCAGGGACCAATGAGCAGTTCTTC. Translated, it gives CASSEAGTNEQFF.

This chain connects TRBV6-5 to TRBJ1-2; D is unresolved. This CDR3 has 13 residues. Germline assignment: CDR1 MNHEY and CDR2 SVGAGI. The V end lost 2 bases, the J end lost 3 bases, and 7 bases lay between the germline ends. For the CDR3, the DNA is TGTGCCAGCAGTTACGGGTGGGACTATGGCTACACCTTC. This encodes CASSYGWDYGYTF.

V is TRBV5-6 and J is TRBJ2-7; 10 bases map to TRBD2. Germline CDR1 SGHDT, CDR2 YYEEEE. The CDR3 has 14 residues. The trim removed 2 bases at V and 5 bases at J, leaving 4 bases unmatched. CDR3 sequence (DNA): TGTGCCAGCAGCTTCGGGACTAGCGTCCACGAGCAGTACTTC. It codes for CASSFGTSVHEQYF.

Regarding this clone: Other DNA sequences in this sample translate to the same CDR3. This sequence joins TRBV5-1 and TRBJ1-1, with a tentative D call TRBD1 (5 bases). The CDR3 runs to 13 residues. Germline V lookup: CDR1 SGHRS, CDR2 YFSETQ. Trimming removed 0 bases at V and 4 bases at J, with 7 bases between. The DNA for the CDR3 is TGCGCCAGCAGCTTGGAAGGGGCCACTGAAGCTTTCTTT. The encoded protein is CASSLEGATEAFF.

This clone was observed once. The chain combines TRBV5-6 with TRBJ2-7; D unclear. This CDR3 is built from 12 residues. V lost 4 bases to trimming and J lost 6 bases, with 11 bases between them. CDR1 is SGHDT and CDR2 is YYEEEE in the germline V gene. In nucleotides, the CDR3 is TGTGCCAGCAGCAGCTTGGGGTTCGAGCAGTACTTC. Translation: CASSSLGFEQYF.

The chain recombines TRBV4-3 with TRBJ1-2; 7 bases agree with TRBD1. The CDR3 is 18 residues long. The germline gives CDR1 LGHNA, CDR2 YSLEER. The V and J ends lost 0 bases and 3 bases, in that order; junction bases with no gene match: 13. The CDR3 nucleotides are TGCGCCAGCAGCCAAGATAGGGCAGGGGGGGATCACTACTATGGCTACACCTTC. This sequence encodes CASSQDRAGGDHYYGYTF.

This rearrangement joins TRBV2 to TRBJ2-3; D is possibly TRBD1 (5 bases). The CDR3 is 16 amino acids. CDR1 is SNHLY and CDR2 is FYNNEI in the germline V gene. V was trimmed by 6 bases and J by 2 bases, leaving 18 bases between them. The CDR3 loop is CASRFTTDFYTDTQYF. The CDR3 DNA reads TGTGCCAGCAGGTTTACGACAGACTTTTACACAGATACGCAGTATTTT.

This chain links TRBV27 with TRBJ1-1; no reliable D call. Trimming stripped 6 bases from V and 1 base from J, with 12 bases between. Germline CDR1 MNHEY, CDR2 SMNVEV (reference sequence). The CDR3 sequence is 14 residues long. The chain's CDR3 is CASSLGEGNTEAFF. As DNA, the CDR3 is TGTGCCAGCAGCCTCGGGGAGGGGAACACTGAAGCTTTCTTT.

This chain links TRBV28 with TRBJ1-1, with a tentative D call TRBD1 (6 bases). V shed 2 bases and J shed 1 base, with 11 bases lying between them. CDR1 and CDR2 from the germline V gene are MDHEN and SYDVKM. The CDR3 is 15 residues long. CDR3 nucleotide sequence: TGTGCCAGCAGTTTAGATACAGGGCAGAACACTGAAGCTTTCTTT. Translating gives CASSLDTGQNTEAFF.

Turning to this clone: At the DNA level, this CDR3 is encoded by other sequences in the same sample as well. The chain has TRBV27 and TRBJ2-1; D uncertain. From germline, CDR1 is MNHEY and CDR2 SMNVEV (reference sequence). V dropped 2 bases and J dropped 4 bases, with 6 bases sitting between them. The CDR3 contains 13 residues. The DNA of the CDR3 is TGTGCCAGCAGTTTAGCAGCATACAATGAGCAGTTCTTC. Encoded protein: CASSLAAYNEQFF.

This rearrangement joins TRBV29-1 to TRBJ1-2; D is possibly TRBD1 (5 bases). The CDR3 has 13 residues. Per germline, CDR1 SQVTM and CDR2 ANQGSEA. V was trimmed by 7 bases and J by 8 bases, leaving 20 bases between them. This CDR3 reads CSDSTGYLEGYTF. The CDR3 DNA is TGCAGCGATTCAACAGGCTATCTGGAGGGCTACACCTTC.

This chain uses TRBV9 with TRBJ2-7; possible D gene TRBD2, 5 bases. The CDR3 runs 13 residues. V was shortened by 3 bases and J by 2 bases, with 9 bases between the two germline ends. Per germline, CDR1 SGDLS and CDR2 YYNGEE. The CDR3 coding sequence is TGTGCCAGCAGCGCCGACGGGGCCTACGAGCAGTACTTC. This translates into CASSADGAYEQYF.